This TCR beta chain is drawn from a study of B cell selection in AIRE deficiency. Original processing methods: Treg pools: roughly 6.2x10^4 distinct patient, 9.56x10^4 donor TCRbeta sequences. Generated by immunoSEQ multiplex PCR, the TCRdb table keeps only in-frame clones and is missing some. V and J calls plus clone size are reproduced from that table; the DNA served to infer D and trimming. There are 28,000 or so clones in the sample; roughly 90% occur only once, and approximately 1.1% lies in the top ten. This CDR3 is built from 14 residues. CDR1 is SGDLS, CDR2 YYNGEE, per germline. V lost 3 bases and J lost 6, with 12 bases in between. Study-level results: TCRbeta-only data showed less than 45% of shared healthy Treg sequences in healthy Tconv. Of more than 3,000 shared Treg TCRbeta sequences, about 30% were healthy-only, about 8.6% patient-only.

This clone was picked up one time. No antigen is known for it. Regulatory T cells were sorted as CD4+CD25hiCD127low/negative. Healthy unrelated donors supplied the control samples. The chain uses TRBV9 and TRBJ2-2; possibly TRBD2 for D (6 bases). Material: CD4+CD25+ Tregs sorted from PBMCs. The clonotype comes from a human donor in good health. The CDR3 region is CASSGGLPPGELFF. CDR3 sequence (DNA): TGTGCCAGCAGCGGGGGACTCCCACCCGGGGAGCTGTTTTTT. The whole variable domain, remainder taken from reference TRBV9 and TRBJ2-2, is DSGVTQTPKHLITATGQRVTLRCSPRSGDLSVYWYQQSLDQGLQFLIQYYNGEERAKGNILERFSAQQFPDLHSELNLSSLELGDSALYFCASSGGLPPGELFFGEGSRLTVL.